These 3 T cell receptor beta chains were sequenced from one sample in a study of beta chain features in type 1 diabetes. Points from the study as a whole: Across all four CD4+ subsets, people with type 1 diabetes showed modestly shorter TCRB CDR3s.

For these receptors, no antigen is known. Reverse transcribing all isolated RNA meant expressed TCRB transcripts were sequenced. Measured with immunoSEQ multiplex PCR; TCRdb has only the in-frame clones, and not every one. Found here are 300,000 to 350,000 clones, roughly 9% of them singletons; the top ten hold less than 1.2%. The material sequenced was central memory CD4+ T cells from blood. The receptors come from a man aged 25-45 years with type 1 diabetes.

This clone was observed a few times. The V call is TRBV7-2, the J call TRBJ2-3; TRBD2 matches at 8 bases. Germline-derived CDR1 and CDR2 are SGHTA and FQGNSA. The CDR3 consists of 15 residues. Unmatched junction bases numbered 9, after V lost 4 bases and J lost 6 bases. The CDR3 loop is CASSWNPGGADTQYF. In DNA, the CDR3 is TGTGCCAGCAGCTGGAACCCCGGGGGGGCGGATACGCAGTATTTT. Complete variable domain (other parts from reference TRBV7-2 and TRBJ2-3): GAGVSQSPSNKVTEKGKDVELRCDPISGHTALYWYRQSLGQGLEFLIYFQGNSAPDKSGLPSDRFSAERTGGSVSTLTIQRTQQEDSAVYLCASSWNPGGADTQYFGPGTRLTVL.

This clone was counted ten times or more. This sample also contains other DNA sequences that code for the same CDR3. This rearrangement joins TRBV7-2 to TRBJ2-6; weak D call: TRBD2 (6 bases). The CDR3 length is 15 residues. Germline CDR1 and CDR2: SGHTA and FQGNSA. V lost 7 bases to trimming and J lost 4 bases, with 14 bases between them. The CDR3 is CASTMRGRGANVLTF. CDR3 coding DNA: TGTGCCAGCACCATGCGTGGGAGGGGGGCCAACGTCCTGACTTTC.

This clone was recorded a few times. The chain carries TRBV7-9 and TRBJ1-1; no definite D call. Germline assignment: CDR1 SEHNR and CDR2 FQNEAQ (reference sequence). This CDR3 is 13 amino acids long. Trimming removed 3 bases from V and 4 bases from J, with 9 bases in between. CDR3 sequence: CASSFLLSTEAFF. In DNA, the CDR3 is TGTGCCAGCAGCTTTCTTCTGAGCACTGAAGCTTTCTTT.